Listed here is a single T cell receptor (beta chain). What antigen it recognizes has not been identified. Per-base quality was not reported, and no clone a single base away is much larger than it. These data come from a study of blood T cell repertoires in COVID-19 (TCRdb year 2020). General notes on the study: Samples from collaborators originated in the United States, Italy and Spain and spanned both the acute and convalescent phases of COVID-19. A freely available public database, intended as a resource for researchers studying the immune response to SARS-CoV-2, is where the repertoires were released. The material from the prospective study consisted of cDNA or gDNA derived from T cells, B-cell-depleted T cells, or PBMCs. The sample metadata nearly always contained a de-identified subject ID, COVID-19 status, age in years and sex. Samples came from the ongoing ImmuneRACE study (first 160 participants) plus 1,254 subjects from 6 global collaborators. Deeply sampled blood TCRbeta repertoires from subjects exposed to, actively infected with, or recovered from COVID-19 were included in the dataset. Where available, HLA class I and class II types were taken from metadata supplied by the sample provider and were not determined by assay-based typing. Overall results and qualifications from the work: The amount of clinical and demographic metadata varied by source and participant and was provided uncurated.

TCRbeta CDR3 regions were amplified from genomic DNA using the immunoSEQ Assay, a bias-controlled multiplex PCR. The original methods were these. Within the assay, amplification of reference gene primers was used to estimate how many nucleated cells each sample contained. Sequence reads were collapsed and filtered to measure the absolute abundance of every unique TCRbeta CDR3 rearrangement. For each sample, productive Simpson clonality was calculated by taking the square root of Simpson's diversity index across productive rearrangements. TCRdb took this table from immuneACCESS and kept in-frame rearrangements with V and J called. Such tables lack part of the clones; where checked against another copy, unresolved V genes explain under half of the gap, and the rest is unexplained. V and J calls and clone size are given by that table; D and trimming were obtained from the DNA. Recorded for this sample are about 290,000 clones; 85% of them occurred a single time. The top ten clonotypes cover around 4% of the sample.

Whole blood was collected in K2EDTA tubes by collaborating institutions according to the institutions' own protocols. For TCRbeta analysis, collaborator samples were shipped as frozen whole blood, as isolated PBMCs, or as DNA extracted from either sample type. Cut back by 4 bases and 0 bases, the V and J ends lie 11 bases apart. The cysteine opens and the phenylalanine closes a CDR3 of 15 amino acids. Kept here is only the CDR3 DNA, which spans 45 bases and is read in frame from base 1. The germline V gene sets CDR1 to SGDLS and CDR2 to YYNGEE. This sequence originates from a woman aged 45-65 years with active or convalescent COVID-19. The receptor chain draws on TRBV9 and TRBJ2-1; perhaps TRBD1 is the D gene, with 6 bases matching. The specimen sequenced was peripheral blood. The base sequence is TGTGCCAGCAGCCCTACAGGGAGCTCCTACAATGAGCAGTTCTTC. Its protein is CASSPTGSSYNEQFF.